This T cell receptor (beta chain) was sequenced during a study of blood T cell repertoires in COVID-19. Study background: Samples representing acute and convalescent COVID-19 were sourced from the United States, Italy and Spain. T cells, B-cell-depleted T cells, or PBMCs supplied cDNA or gDNA.

V was shortened by 1 base and J by 6 bases, with 21 bases between the two germline ends. Germline values: CDR1 SEHNR, CDR2 FQNEAQ (reference sequence). The CDR3 has 17 amino acids. Some clones are missing from TCRdb's copy, which holds only in-frame ones; the method was immunoSEQ multiplex PCR. The repertoire includes about 140,000 clones, 65% to 85% of them detected once, and more than 3.5% sits in the top ten. The gene calls are TRBV7-9 and TRBJ1-2; D gene unclear. The sample taken for sequencing was peripheral blood. This receptor was obtained from a woman aged 55-69 years with acute or convalescent COVID-19. CDR3 region: CASSLVPRGQVVHGYTF. Written as DNA, the CDR3 is TGTGCCAGCAGCTTAGTCCCTCGTGGGCAGGTAGTTCATGGCTACACCTTC.